Listed below are T cell receptor beta chains from one sample, sequenced in a study of blood T cell repertoires in COVID-19. The method was immunoSEQ multiplex PCR; TCRdb's version includes in-frame clones alone and lacks a portion of them. The sample shows approximately 140,000 clones, under 85% of them seen only once. Sequenced material: peripheral blood. The receptor set was obtained from a human donor in a cohort sampled during active COVID-19. Each CDR3 is given with its conserved first and last residue. A D gene is named only where the DNA matches it firmly. Clone sizes are given selectively: once, few, many, or a class where the clone is expanded.

v_gene	j_gene	d_gene	abundance	CDR3aa	CDR3nt
TRBV30	TRBJ2-3	TRBD2	NA	CAWSPGGIEGDTQYF	TGTGCCTGGAGCCCGGGGGGAATTGAGGGCGATACGCAGTATTTT
TRBV5-1	TRBJ2-7	NA	NA	CASSFPTPGSYEQYF	TGCGCCAGCAGCTTCCCCACTCCGGGGTCCTACGAGCAGTACTTC
TRBV3-1/TRBV3-2	TRBJ1-5	NA	NA	CASSETGMTGNQPQHF	TGTGCCAGCAGCGAAACAGGGATGACGGGCAATCAGCCCCAGCATTTT
TRBV6-5	TRBJ2-7	TRBD1	NA	CARVRDRNSYEQYF	TGTGCCAGGGTCCGGGACAGGAACTCCTACGAGCAGTACTTC
TRBV7-2	TRBJ2-3	NA	NA	CASSLATSSGGTQYF	TGTGCCAGCAGCTTAGCGACTAGCTCAGGGGGCACGCAGTATTTT
TRBV15	TRBJ2-1	NA	few	CATSRASGGGAHNEQFF	TGTGCCACCAGCAGAGCCTCGGGGGGCGGGGCCCACAATGAGCAGTTCTTC
TRBV5-6	TRBJ1-6	NA	NA	CASSLGGAGHNSPLHF	TGTGCCAGCAGCTTGGGAGGGGCGGGACATAATTCACCCCTCCACTTT
TRBV6-5	TRBJ2-2	NA	NA	CASTPVSGYTGELFF	TGTGCCAGCACTCCCGTCTCGGGATACACCGGGGAGCTGTTTTTT
TRBV6-6	TRBJ2-7	TRBD2	NA	CASSTLSGGSSEQYF	TGTGCCAGCAGTACTCTTAGCGGGGGGTCCTCCGAGCAGTACTTC
TRBV7-2	TRBJ2-1	NA	NA	CASSPDRNYNEQFF	TGTGCCAGCAGCCCCGACAGGAATTACAATGAGCAGTTCTTC
TRBV2	TRBJ1-3	NA	few	CASSDRGRSGNTIYF	TGTGCCAGCAGTGATCGGGGTAGGTCCGGAAACACCATATATTTT
TRBV2	TRBJ2-2	NA	once	CASSELPTGTTGELFF	TGTGCCAGCAGTGAACTACCAACAGGGACCACCGGGGAGCTGTTTTTT
TRBV20-1	TRBJ1-1	TRBD1	NA	CSAWTGHGLF	TGCAGTGCTTGGACAGGCCATGGCCTCTTT
TRBV24-1	TRBJ2-3	NA	once	CATSDPLPADTQYF	TGTGCCACCAGTGATCCTCTCCCAGCGGATACGCAGTATTTT
TRBV7-9	TRBJ1-2	NA	NA	CASSLALPDRPGGYTF	TGTGCCAGCAGCTTAGCTTTGCCAGATAGACCAGGGGGCTACACCTTC
TRBV23-1	TRBJ2-7	NA	NA	CASSQSRQSGEQYF	TGCGCCAGCAGTCAATCGAGGCAGTCTGGCGAGCAGTACTTC
TRBV4-3	TRBJ2-3	NA	NA	CASSQVGGGTDTQYF	TGCGCCAGCAGCCAAGTTGGGGGCGGCACAGATACGCAGTATTTT
TRBV5-3	TRBJ1-6	TRBD1	few	CARSGGGNSPLHF	TGTGCCAGAAGCGGAGGGGGCAATTCACCCCTCCACTTT
TRBV6-2/TRBV6-3	TRBJ1-1	NA	NA	CASSRVTPGNTEAFF	TGTGCCAGCAGTCGCGTAACCCCAGGCAACACTGAAGCTTTCTTT
TRBV10-3	TRBJ2-5	TRBD2	NA	CAIRHDRGGRETQYF	TGTGCCATCAGGCATGACCGGGGGGGGAGAGAGACCCAGTACTTC
TRBV3-1/TRBV3-2	TRBJ2-5	TRBD2	once	CASSQPTPSGGLAVQKQETQYF	TGTGCCAGCAGCCAGCCCACTCCCTCGGGGGGACTAGCGGTTCAGAAACAAGAGACCCAGTACTTC
TRBV19	TRBJ2-1	TRBD2	NA	CASSRAGLAGGEQFF	TGTGCCAGTAGTAGGGCCGGACTAGCGGGGGGCGAGCAGTTCTTC
TRBV27	TRBJ1-3	NA	NA	CASSATAGNGNTIYF	TGTGCCAGCAGTGCCACCGCGGGGAACGGAAACACCATATATTTT
TRBV6-5	TRBJ1-2	NA	NA	CASSPDGGYGYTF	TGTGCCAGCAGTCCCGACGGGGGATATGGCTACACCTTC
TRBV4-3	TRBJ1-2	NA	NA	CASSQDQTGANYGYTF	TGCGCCAGCAGCCAAGATCAGACGGGAGCTAACTATGGCTACACCTTC
TRBV19	TRBJ1-4	TRBD1	NA	CASTGGENEKLFF	TGTGCCAGCACAGGGGGCGAGAATGAAAAACTGTTTTTT
TRBV9	TRBJ2-1	TRBD2	few	CASSVELADTPIYNEQFF	TGTGCCAGCAGCGTAGAACTAGCGGATACGCCAATCTACAATGAGCAGTTCTTC
TRBV19	TRBJ1-1	NA	few	CASSMGAGEAFF	TGTGCCAGTAGTATGGGGGCTGGGGAAGCTTTCTTT
TRBV6-4	TRBJ1-1	NA	NA	CASGGPRWGGEAFF	TGTGCCAGCGGGGGCCCTCGGTGGGGTGGTGAAGCTTTCTTT
TRBV28	TRBJ2-1	NA	NA	CGQAGGGPQFF	TGTGGCCAAGCGGGCGGGGGCCCGCAGTTCTTC
TRBV14	TRBJ2-3	TRBD2	NA	CASSPGLAHGTDTQYF	TGTGCCAGCAGCCCCGGACTAGCCCACGGCACAGATACGCAGTATTTT
TRBV3-1/TRBV3-2	TRBJ2-5	NA	NA	CASSQRSSRRETQYF	TGTGCCAGCAGCCAAAGGTCCTCAAGGAGAGAGACCCAGTACTTC
TRBV18	TRBJ2-2	TRBD1	once	CASSPLKDRATGELFF	TGTGCCAGCTCACCGTTAAAGGACAGGGCGACCGGGGAGCTGTTTTTT
TRBV7-3	TRBJ2-1	NA	once	CASSPYLNNEQFF	TGTGCCAGCAGCCCATACTTGAACAATGAGCAGTTCTTC
TRBV6-6	TRBJ1-6	NA	few	CASSFSVTGESPLHF	TGTGCCAGCAGTTTTTCTGTGACGGGTGAATCACCCCTCCACTTT
TRBV10-3	TRBJ1-4	NA	NA	CAISDGATNEKLFF	TGTGCCATCAGTGACGGGGCAACTAATGAAAAACTGTTTTTT
TRBV30	TRBJ1-2	NA	once	CAWIRVPYGYTF	TGTGCCTGGATCCGGGTTCCATATGGCTACACCTTC
TRBV7-8	TRBJ2-3	NA	NA	CASSPPGAASTDTQYF	TGTGCCAGCAGCCCTCCCGGAGCGGCCAGCACAGATACGCAGTATTTT
TRBV19	TRBJ1-6	NA	NA	CASSMGMVAGSPLHF	TGTGCCAGTAGTATGGGAATGGTAGCGGGGTCACCCCTCCACTTT
TRBV2	TRBJ2-2	NA	once	CASRFETGWVGELFF	TGTGCCAGCAGATTCGAGACGGGATGGGTCGGGGAGCTGTTTTTT
TRBV29-1	TRBJ1-3	NA	few	CSSAGDGNTIYF	TGCAGCTCGGCGGGGGATGGAAACACCATATATTTT
TRBV4-1	TRBJ2-5	TRBD1	NA	CASSQGDRVGETQYF	TGCGCCAGCAGCCAAGGGGACAGGGTTGGCGAGACCCAGTACTTC
TRBV9	TRBJ1-6	NA	once	CASSVQGLDSPLHF	TGTGCCAGCAGCGTTCAGGGGCTAGATTCACCCCTCCACTTT
TRBV3-1/TRBV3-2	TRBJ1-5	TRBD1	NA	CASSHYRGLRERSNQPQHF	TGTGCCAGCAGCCATTACAGGGGGCTTCGAGAGAGGAGCAATCAGCCCCAGCATTTT
TRBV24-1	TRBJ1-2	NA	NA	CATSVRHRDVDYGYTF	TGTGCCACCAGTGTTCGGCACAGGGACGTTGACTATGGCTACACCTTC
TRBV29-1	TRBJ2-1	TRBD2	NA	CSVDRTSGGGYNEQFF	TGCAGCGTTGACCGAACCAGCGGGGGGGGGTACAATGAGCAGTTCTTC
TRBV9	TRBJ2-7	NA	NA	CASSSTGTSFEQYF	TGTGCCAGCAGCTCTACCGGGACATCCTTCGAGCAGTACTTC
TRBV10-3	TRBJ2-3	TRBD1	NA	CAISESKTGTGGVDTQYF	TGTGCCATCAGTGAGTCGAAAACCGGGACAGGGGGAGTGGATACGCAGTATTTT
TRBV28	TRBJ2-5	NA	NA	CASRSGETQYF	TGTGCCAGCAGGAGTGGTGAGACCCAGTACTTC
TRBV9	TRBJ1-5	TRBD1	NA	CASSVGQGDQPQHF	TGTGCCAGCAGCGTCGGACAGGGTGATCAGCCCCAGCATTTT
TRBV6-2/TRBV6-3	TRBJ1-2	TRBD1	NA	CASSSMRTGANYGYTF	TGTGCCAGCAGTTCGATGAGGACAGGGGCCAACTATGGCTACACCTTC
TRBV19	TRBJ2-3	TRBD2	NA	CASSIFTGGTTDTQYF	TGTGCCAGTAGTATCTTTACGGGGGGGACCACAGATACGCAGTATTTT
TRBV7-2	TRBJ2-3	NA	NA	CASSQTAGEGGTQYF	TGTGCCAGCAGCCAGACGGCGGGTGAAGGGGGTACGCAGTATTTT
TRBV6-5	TRBJ2-2	NA	NA	CASKRTTENTGELFF	TGTGCCAGCAAGAGAACGACAGAGAACACCGGGGAGCTGTTTTTT
TRBV4-1	TRBJ2-3	TRBD2	NA	CASSQVASGGRVLDTQYF	TGCGCCAGCAGCCAAGTAGCTAGCGGGGGTAGGGTCCTTGATACGCAGTATTTT
TRBV5-4	TRBJ2-5	NA	NA	CASSLSAAAETQYF	TGTGCCAGCAGCTTGTCGGCAGCGGCGGAGACCCAGTACTTC
TRBV6-5	TRBJ1-3	NA	NA	CASSLGQFLTGNTIYF	TGTGCCAGCAGTTTGGGACAATTCCTCACTGGAAACACCATATATTTT
TRBV11-3	TRBJ2-3	NA	NA	CASSERRSGGTDTQYF	TGTGCCAGCAGCGAAAGGAGGTCAGGGGGCACAGATACGCAGTATTTT
TRBV6-2/TRBV6-3	TRBJ2-3	TRBD2	few	CASSLSGGVTDTQYF	TGTGCCAGCAGCCTTAGCGGGGGGGTCACAGATACGCAGTATTTT
TRBV28	TRBJ2-3	NA	once	CAVGGGLKDTQYF	TGTGCCGTCGGTGGGGGACTTAAAGATACGCAGTATTTT